Shown below are 30 T cell receptor beta chains from a single sample sequenced in a study of T-cell reconstitution after alpha-beta-depleted transplantation in children. A TCRbeta library incorporating unique molecular identifiers was prepared. Each CDR3 protein gets one entry after TCRdb re-called the PCR reads with MiXCR. The sample lists about 500,000 distinct CDR3 sequences, less than 35% seen once, with 2.4% in the top ten. This sample comprised PBMCs from the stem cell graft donor, obtained from the stem cell graft. The receptors derive from a human donor who donated a stem cell graft to a child with aplastic anemia.

The rearrangement uses TRBV20-1 and TRBJ2-2; no clear D. Trimming shortened V by 1 base and J by 5 bases, and 5 bases separated the two germline ends. This CDR3 spans 12 amino acids. Germline CDR1 and CDR2: DFQATT and SNEGSKA (reference sequence). CDR3 region: CSARVRTGELFF. The CDR3 nucleotides are TGCAGTGCTAGAGTCCGTACCGGGGAGCTGTTTTTT.

The chain combines TRBV15 with TRBJ1-6; D ambiguous. This CDR3 is built from 15 residues. CDR1 LNHNV and CDR2 YYDKDF come from the germline V gene (reference sequence). V was pared by 3 bases and J by 9 bases, with 15 bases between. The CDR3 bases are TGTGCCACCAGCAGTGGAATAGACGGATTTTCACCCCTCCACTTT. Amino acids: CATSSGIDGFSPLHF.

The genes are TRBV18 and TRBJ2-1; the match to TRBD2 covers 8 bases. The V gene end was trimmed by 2 bases and the J gene end by 4 bases; junction bases not matched to a gene: 4. This CDR3 region has 15 residues. Germline values: CDR1 KGHSH, CDR2 LQKENI. The CDR3 reads CASSPKRGIYNEQFF. The CDR3, as DNA: TGTGCCAGCTCACCAAAGCGGGGGATTTACAATGAGCAGTTCTTC.

The chain carries TRBV20-1 and TRBJ1-1; the D is unclear. The CDR3 has 14 amino acids. CDR1 and CDR2 from the germline V gene are DFQATT and SNEGSKA (reference sequence). The ends were cut back, 6 bases at V and 5 bases at J, with 19 bases in the middle. The CDR3 bases are TGCAGTGCCCGATCAGGTTCCGGCGGTACTGAAGCTTTCTTT. Translating it yields CSARSGSGGTEAFF.

V and J are TRBV28 and TRBJ1-1, with D hard to call. V lost 8 bases to trimming and J lost 0 bases, with 16 bases between them. Germline V gene data show CDR1 as MDHEN and CDR2 as SYDVKM. The CDR3 loop spans 15 amino acids. CDR3 sequence reads: CASGVKLQLNTEAFF. CDR3 in DNA: TGTGCCAGCGGAGTCAAATTACAGCTGAACACTGAAGCTTTCTTT.

The chain carries TRBV29-1 and TRBJ2-7; D is perhaps TRBD1 (5 bases). The CDR3 contains 13 residues. V was pared by 4 bases and J by 0 bases, with 10 bases between. The germline V gene encodes CDR1 SQVTM and CDR2 ANQGSEA. This CDR3 reads CSVAGPSSYEQYF. CDR3 coding DNA: TGCAGCGTTGCAGGGCCGAGCTCCTACGAGCAGTACTTC.

J is TRBJ2-1 and V is TRBV4-1; a weak D match, TRBD2 (6 bases). V shed 1 base and J shed 9 bases, with 16 bases lying between them. The length of the CDR3 is 15 residues. Germline V gene lookup returns CDR1 MGHRA and CDR2 YSYEKL. The DNA for the CDR3 is TGCGCCAGCAGCCAAGGAACACAGGTGGAGGGTGAGCAGTTCTTC. It yields the protein CASSQGTQVEGEQFF.

This clonotype was detected a few times. The chain couples TRBV20-1 to TRBJ1-4, with 8 bases fitting TRBD1. Germline CDR1 reads DFQATT; CDR2 reads SNEGSKA (reference sequence). This CDR3 is built from 14 residues. Trimming at V came to 3 bases and at J to 5 bases, leaving 5 bases not matched to a gene. CDR3 coding DNA: TGCAGTGCTAGTACCGGACAGGGAAATGAAAAACTGTTTTTT. Protein: CSASTGQGNEKLFF.

This clonotype was seen a handful of times. The chain couples TRBV14 to TRBJ1-1; maybe TRBD1 (5 bases). The CDR3 spans 14 residues. From germline, CDR1 is SGHDN and CDR2 FVKESK. Trimming left V 4 bases short and J 3 bases short, with 12 bases between. CDR3 coding DNA: TGTGCCAGCAGCCCATTCAGGGCTGACACTGAAGCTTTCTTT. This sequence encodes CASSPFRADTEAFF. The full variable domain, completed using reference TRBV14 and TRBJ1-1, is EAGVTQFPSHSVIEKGQTVTLRCDPISGHDNLYWYRRVMGKEIKFLLHFVKESKQDESGMPNNRFLAERTGGTYSTLKVQPAELEDSGVYFCASSPFRADTEAFFGQGTRLTVV.

This clonotype was seen a few times. This chain uses TRBV12-3 or TRBV12-4 with TRBJ2-5; tentative D call: TRBD1 (5 bases). Trimming stripped 5 bases from V and 3 bases from J, with 10 bases between. This CDR3 has 13 amino acids. The CDR3 sequence: CASSLNRKETQYF. The CDR3 DNA follows: TGTGCCAGCAGTCTAAACAGGAAAGAGACCCAGTACTTC.

The V call is TRBV7-2, the J call TRBJ2-2, with D possibly TRBD1 on 6 matching bases. The ends were cut back, 5 bases at V and 7 bases at J, with 11 bases in the middle. Per germline, CDR1 SGHTA and CDR2 FQGNSA. The CDR3 spans 13 residues. CDR3 residues: CASSRDTSGELFF. The CDR3 region has the DNA TGTGCCAGCAGCCGGGACACTAGCGGGGAGCTGTTTTTT.

This clonotype was seen ten or more times. The chain joins TRBV20-1 to TRBJ2-3; D gene ambiguous. The ends were cut back, 6 bases at V and 1 base at J, with 14 bases in the middle. The CDR3 has 14 amino acids. CDR1 is DFQATT and CDR2 is SNEGSKA in the germline V gene (reference sequence). The CDR3 DNA is TGCAGTGCCCCCGGCCGGGTAGGCACAGATACGCAGTATTTT. As protein: CSAPGRVGTDTQYF.

J is TRBJ2-7 and V is TRBV12-3 or TRBV12-4; 7 bases are shared with TRBD2. J lost 4 bases, V lost 1 base, and 10 bases had no gene match. The CDR3 has 16 amino acids. The CDR3 sequence is CASSLGLALRGYEQYF. The CDR3 nucleotides are TGTGCCAGCAGTTTAGGACTAGCCTTGAGGGGTTACGAGCAGTACTTC.

A few counts support this clonotype. J is TRBJ2-1 and V is TRBV5-6, with 12 bases lining up with TRBD1. J gave up 9 bases and V 4 bases, and 5 bases lay outside the gene matches. The CDR3 spans 14 residues. Germline V gene sequence: CDR1 SGHDT, CDR2 YYEEEE. The CDR3: CASSKGQGAGEQFF. In DNA form, the CDR3 reads TGTGCCAGCAGCAAGGGACAGGGGGCAGGTGAGCAGTTCTTC. Full variable domain (remainder filled in from reference TRBV5-6 and TRBJ2-1): DAGVTQSPTHLIKTRGQQVTLRCSPKSGHDTVSWYQQALGQGPQFIFQYYEEEERQRGNFPDRFSGHQFPNYSSELNVNALLLGDSALYLCASSKGQGAGEQFFGPGTRLTVL.

This sequence joins TRBV20-1 and TRBJ2-7, with D hard to call. Germline CDR1 reads DFQATT; CDR2 reads SNEGSKA (reference sequence). Trimming shortened V by 6 bases and J by 1 base, and 13 bases separated the two germline ends. This CDR3 has 13 amino acids. The CDR3 protein is CSAPSPGSYEQYF. The CDR3, as DNA: TGCAGTGCCCCCAGCCCCGGGTCCTACGAGCAGTACTTC.

The table lists this clonotype with a few counts. The chain uses TRBV12-3 or TRBV12-4 and TRBJ1-1, with D hard to call. Deletions cut 6 bases from V and 0 bases from J, with 11 bases between. The CDR3 extends over 14 amino acids. CDR3 in amino acids: CASRTEKMNTEAFF. The CDR3 bases are TGTGCCAGCAGGACCGAAAAAATGAACACTGAAGCTTTCTTT.

V is TRBV24-1 and J is TRBJ1-1, with TRBD1 matching 9 bases. The germline V gene has CDR1 KGHDR and CDR2 SFDVKD. V shed 5 bases and J 1 base; nucleotides not matched to a gene: 4. This CDR3 is 15 amino acids long. The CDR3: CATSASDRGNTEAFF. The DNA for the CDR3 is TGTGCCACCAGTGCCTCGGACAGGGGGAACACTGAAGCTTTCTTT.

A few counts support this clonotype. V gene TRBV7-3 combines with J gene TRBJ1-1, with D possibly being TRBD1 (6 bases). CDR3 length equals 14 residues. Germline CDR1 and CDR2: SGHTA and FQGTGA. The V gene lost 0 bases and the J gene lost 5 bases, with 10 bases spanning the gap. The CDR3 sequence: CASSLTDRGTEAFF. The CDR3 DNA is TGTGCCAGCAGCTTAACGGATAGGGGGACTGAAGCTTTCTTT.

The chain joins TRBV20-1 to TRBJ2-1; 13 bases are shared with TRBD2. Looked up from germline, CDR1 is DFQATT and CDR2 is SNEGSKA (reference sequence). V shed 6 bases, J shed 9 bases, and the junction held 5 bases outside the gene matches. The CDR3 runs 13 residues. As DNA, the CDR3 is TGCAGTGCCCCGGGACTAGCGGGATTTGAGCAGTTCTTC. Translating it yields CSAPGLAGFEQFF.

The V gene is TRBV20-1, the J gene TRBJ2-7, with a weak D call TRBD2 (6 bases). Trimming stripped 5 bases from V and 0 bases from J, with 14 bases between. The CDR3 extends over 14 amino acids. From germline, CDR1 is DFQATT and CDR2 SNEGSKA (reference sequence). The CDR3, as DNA: TGCAGTGCTGGGACGCGGGACCTCTCCTACGAGCAGTACTTC. Translating gives CSAGTRDLSYEQYF.

The chain is built from TRBV7-2 and TRBJ2-1, with TRBD2 as a possible D gene (5 bases). V was pared by 3 bases and J by 9 bases, with 9 bases between. The CDR3 sequence is 12 residues long. Germline V gene lookup returns CDR1 SGHTA and CDR2 FQGNSA. The CDR3 loop is CASSFLEVEQFF. DNA for the CDR3: TGTGCCAGCAGCTTCCTGGAGGTTGAGCAGTTCTTC.

The gene calls are TRBV13 and TRBJ2-7, with TRBD2 matching 10 bases. This CDR3 is 15 amino acids long. The germline V gene has CDR1 PRHDT and CDR2 FYEKMQ (reference sequence). Trimming at V came to 6 bases and at J to 5 bases, leaving 10 bases not matched to a gene. The DNA for the CDR3 is TGTGCCAGCAGTGCAGCGGGAGGGCCGAGTAACGAGCAGTACGTC. Residues: CASSAAGGPSNEQYV.

V and J are TRBV20-1 and TRBJ1-1; D remains unclear. The CDR3 loop spans 15 amino acids. The germline V gene has CDR1 DFQATT and CDR2 SNEGSKA (reference sequence). Trimming stripped 6 bases from V and 0 bases from J, with 17 bases between. The CDR3 protein is CSAPSMGTVNTEAFF. The DNA for the CDR3 is TGCAGTGCCCCTTCCATGGGTACCGTGAACACTGAAGCTTTCTTT.

The gene calls are TRBV11-2 and TRBJ1-1, with D possibly being TRBD1 (6 bases). The CDR3 consists of 13 residues. Trimming stripped 3 bases from V and 9 bases from J, with 14 bases between. Germline values: CDR1 SGHAT, CDR2 FQNNGV. The CDR3 loop reads CASSFSSTGKAFF. CDR3 nucleotide sequence: TGTGCCAGCAGCTTCAGCTCAACAGGGAAAGCTTTCTTT.

V gene TRBV27 combines with J gene TRBJ2-1; 7 nucleotides agree with TRBD2. The junction had 15 bases not matched to a gene; V was cut back by 2 bases and J by 5 bases. The CDR3 has 18 residues. Germline V gene sequence: CDR1 MNHEY, CDR2 SMNVEV (reference sequence). The CDR3 spells CASSLIGLVGGAHNEQFF. In nucleotides, the CDR3 is TGTGCCAGCAGTTTAATCGGCCTAGTGGGAGGGGCCCACAATGAGCAGTTCTTC.

The chain links TRBV20-1 to TRBJ1-5, with D unresolved. Trimming left V 1 base short and J 3 bases short, with 7 bases between. The CDR3 has 13 amino acids. Germline lookup yields CDR1 DFQATT and CDR2 SNEGSKA (reference sequence). This CDR3 reads CSARAENNQPQHF. DNA for the CDR3: TGCAGTGCTAGAGCAGAAAACAATCAGCCCCAGCATTTT.

This chain connects TRBV6-2 or TRBV6-3 to TRBJ2-3; D is perhaps TRBD1 or TRBD2 (5 bases each). This CDR3 is 15 amino acids long. V lost 5 bases to trimming and J lost 2 bases, with 14 bases between them. Germline V gene lookup returns CDR1 MNHEY and CDR2 SVGEGT. CDR3 protein: CASSLRDLNTDTQYF. The CDR3 DNA reads TGTGCCAGCAGTCTCCGGGACCTGAACACAGATACGCAGTATTTT.

The chain is built from TRBV11-3 and TRBJ2-1; the D is unclear. Germline assignment: CDR1 SGHNT and CDR2 YENEEA. V was cut by 6 bases and J by 4 bases, with 19 bases left in between. The CDR3 is 16 amino acids. CDR3 sequence (DNA): TGTGCCAGCAGGTTTACCGGGTCAAGTCCGTACAATGAGCAGTTCTTC. Protein product: CASRFTGSSPYNEQFF.

This rearrangement joins TRBV20-1 to TRBJ2-1; D call uncertain. Germline assignment: CDR1 DFQATT and CDR2 SNEGSKA (reference sequence). This CDR3 is built from 15 residues. V was trimmed by 5 bases and J by 3 bases, leaving 17 bases between them. Here the CDR3 reads CSAARKTRGYNEQFF. CDR3 sequence (DNA): TGCAGTGCTGCCCGTAAGACAAGAGGCTACAATGAGCAGTTCTTC.

This clonotype was seen a handful of times. This sequence joins TRBV14 and TRBJ2-5; TRBD2 agrees at 7 bases. This CDR3 region has 17 residues. In germline, CDR1 is SGHDN, CDR2 FVKESK. V lost 0 bases, J lost 5 bases, and 12 bases stayed unmatched. CDR3 protein: CASSQDSGFYGRETQYF. The CDR3 region has the DNA TGTGCCAGCAGCCAAGATTCAGGGTTTTACGGGAGGGAGACCCAGTACTTC.